Each of the 28 T cell receptor beta chains below was sequenced from the same sample in a study of cytomegalovirus exposure and HLA in healthy donors. PCR amplification relied on 60 Vbeta primers (plus 13 Jbeta primers). Method: immunoSEQ multiplex PCR; TCRdb's copy keeps in-frame clones and lacks some. The profile shows 240,000 or so clones, roughly 82% of them singletons. Sequenced input: PBMCs. These receptors all come from a woman between 40 and 50 years old in good health and CMV-seropositive.

This rearrangement joins TRBV5-1 to TRBJ2-3; D may be TRBD2 (6 bases). V was pared by 4 bases and J by 4 bases, with 10 bases between. CDR3 size: 13 residues. CDR1 SGHRS and CDR2 YFSETQ come from the germline V gene. The CDR3 nucleotides read TGCGCCAGCAGCCTGGGCGGGGCAGATACGCAGTATTTT. It codes for CASSLGGADTQYF.

The count of this clone is one. The rearrangement joins TRBV2 to TRBJ2-3, with TRBD2 identical over 10 bases. Germline values: CDR1 SNHLY, CDR2 FYNNEI. The CDR3 has 15 residues. V lost 5 bases, J lost 1 base, and 3 bases stayed unmatched. CDR3: CASSLTSGGTDTQYF. DNA for the CDR3: TGTGCCAGCAGTTTAACTAGCGGGGGCACAGATACGCAGTATTTT.

This clone was observed a single time. The genes are TRBV4-1 and TRBJ2-3; 11 positions match TRBD2. This CDR3 is 15 amino acids long. Germline CDR1 MGHRA, CDR2 YSYEKL. J was trimmed by 4 bases and V by 7 bases; bases with no gene match: 7. CDR3 sequence: CASKLAGVRADTQYF. The CDR3 nucleotides read TGCGCCAGCAAACTAGCGGGGGTGAGGGCAGATACGCAGTATTTT.

The rearrangement links TRBV19 to TRBJ2-7, with 9 bases matching TRBD1. J gave up 3 bases and V 5 bases, and 5 bases lay outside the gene matches. Germline CDR1 is LNHDA and CDR2 is SQIVND (reference sequence). This CDR3 spans 14 amino acids. The CDR3 loop reads CASSPGTGLYEQYF. CDR3 sequence (DNA): TGTGCCAGTAGTCCTGGGACAGGGCTCTACGAGCAGTACTTC.

V is TRBV4-3 and J is TRBJ2-5; D gene ambiguous. This CDR3 has 9 residues. Trimming took off 3 bases at V and 10 bases at J, with 3 bases between the two ends. The V gene's germline CDR1 is LGHNA and CDR2 YSLEER. The CDR3 nucleotides read TGCGCCAGCAGCCATTACCAGTACTTC. As protein: CASSHYQYF.

This clone appeared once. The rearrangement joins TRBV10-3 to TRBJ1-5; TRBD1 might be the D (6 bases). From germline, CDR1 is ENHRY and CDR2 SYGVKD. The CDR3 loop spans 15 amino acids. V lost 3 bases to trimming and J lost 6 bases, with 15 bases between them. The CDR3 protein is CAISDRGGRAQPQHF. The DNA of the CDR3 is TGTGCCATCAGTGATCGCGGGGGCAGGGCTCAGCCCCAGCATTTT.

The chain has TRBV18 and TRBJ1-3; 9 bases align to TRBD1. The CDR3 spans 16 residues. Looked up from germline, CDR1 is KGHSH and CDR2 is LQKENI. V trimming: 1 base; J trimming: 2 bases; junction bases outside the gene matches: 3. CDR3 nucleotides: TGTGCCAGCTCACCACTAGGACAGGGGACTGGAAACACCATATATTTT. Encoded protein: CASSPLGQGTGNTIYF. The full variable domain, rest sourced from reference TRBV18 and TRBJ1-3, is NAGVMQNPRHLVRRRGQEARLRCSPMKGHSHVYWYRQLPEEGLKFMVYLQKENIIDESGMPKERFSAEFPKEGPSILRIQQVVRGDSAAYFCASSPLGQGTGNTIYFGEGSWLTVV.

The chain is built from TRBV5-1 and TRBJ1-1; TRBD1 is a possible D gene (6 bases). The CDR3 extends over 16 amino acids. Germline CDR1 SGHRS, CDR2 YFSETQ. With 1 base removed from V and 0 bases from J, the gap between germline ends came to 13 bases. CDR3 coding DNA: TGCGCCAGCAGCTTGACAGGGTGGGGGATGAACACTGAAGCTTTCTTT. It yields the protein CASSLTGWGMNTEAFF.

The chain has TRBV4-2 and TRBJ2-1; TRBD1 might be the D (5 bases). From germline, CDR1 is LGHNA and CDR2 YNFKEQ. The CDR3 covers 15 residues. Trimming left V 2 bases short and J 4 bases short, with 12 bases between. CDR3 sequence (DNA): TGTGCCAGCAGCCAACAGGGCCAAGGGTACAATGAGCAGTTCTTC. It yields the protein CASSQQGQGYNEQFF.

J is TRBJ2-3 and V is TRBV11-2, with TRBD1 matching over 7 bases. This CDR3 comprises 14 residues. CDR1 is SGHAT and CDR2 is FQNNGV in the germline V gene. Trimming removed 5 bases from V and 1 base from J; junction bases left unmatched: 3. For the CDR3, the DNA is TGTGCCAGCAGCCCTGACAGGGGCACAGATACGCAGTATTTT. Its translation: CASSPDRGTDTQYF.

This chain connects TRBV29-1 to TRBJ2-5; the match to TRBD2 covers 8 bases. Germline CDR1 and CDR2: SQVTM and ANQGSEA. The CDR3 is 13 amino acids. Losses at the gene ends were 3 bases for V and 2 bases for J; bases not matched to a gene: 2. The CDR3 spells CSVEGGGQETQYF. CDR3 sequence (DNA): TGCAGCGTTGAGGGCGGGGGGCAAGAGACCCAGTACTTC. The full variable domain, completed using reference TRBV29-1 and TRBJ2-5, is SAVISQKPSRDICQRGTSLTIQCQVDSQVTMMFWYRQQPGQSLTLIATANQGSEATYESGFVIDKFPISRPNLTFSTLTVSNMSPEDSSIYLCSVEGGGQETQYFGPGTRLLVL.

This clone was seen a handful of times. V usage is TRBV10-3 and J usage is TRBJ2-1, with 15 bases that match TRBD2. With V trimmed by 6 bases and J by 9 bases, 6 bases remained unmatched. The CDR3 is made up of 15 amino acids. Germline V gene lookup returns CDR1 ENHRY and CDR2 SYGVKD. Here the CDR3 DNA reads TGTGCCATCAGAACAGGACTAGCGGGGGGGACTGAGCAGTTCTTC. Translation: CAIRTGLAGGTEQFF.

V usage is TRBV9 and J usage is TRBJ2-2; 7 nucleotides agree with TRBD2. CDR3 length: 15 amino acids. The V and J ends lost 1 base and 3 bases, in that order; junction bases with no gene match: 3. Germline CDR1 SGDLS, CDR2 YYNGEE. The CDR3 is CASSVFAGDTGELFF. Written as DNA, the CDR3 is TGTGCCAGCAGCGTATTCGCGGGAGACACCGGGGAGCTGTTTTTT. The full variable domain, its missing parts supplied by reference TRBV9 and TRBJ2-2, is DSGVTQTPKHLITATGQRVTLRCSPRSGDLSVYWYQQSLDQGLQFLIQYYNGEERAKGNILERFSAQQFPDLHSELNLSSLELGDSALYFCASSVFAGDTGELFFGEGSRLTVL.

The chain is built from TRBV7-2 and TRBJ1-2; D is possibly TRBD1 (6 bases). Germline loops: CDR1 SGHTA, CDR2 FQGNSA. The CDR3 contains 15 residues. Trimming removed 1 base at V and 0 bases at J, with 9 bases between. CDR3 nucleotides: TGTGCCAGCAGCTTAGTTTGGACAGCTAACTATGGCTACACCTTC. Its translation: CASSLVWTANYGYTF. Full variable domain (rest looked up from reference TRBV7-2 and TRBJ1-2): GAGVSQSPSNKVTEKGKDVELRCDPISGHTALYWYRQSLGQGLEFLIYFQGNSAPDKSGLPSDRFSAERTGGSVSTLTIQRTQQEDSAVYLCASSLVWTANYGYTFGSGTRLTVV.

CDR3 coding DNA: TGCGCCAGCAGCCAAGAAACTAGCGGGAGGTCCGGGGAGCTGTTTTTT. Encoded protein: CASSQETSGRSGELFF. The genes are TRBV4-3 and TRBJ2-2, with 12 nucleotides matching TRBD2. The CDR3 has 16 residues. The V gene end was trimmed by 0 bases and the J gene end by 6 bases; junction bases not matched to a gene: 2. Germline V CDR1 and CDR2: LGHNA, YSLEER.

V gene TRBV4-1 combines with J gene TRBJ2-5; D might be TRBD1 (5 bases). CDR1 and CDR2 from the germline V gene are MGHRA and YSYEKL. The CDR3 extends over 14 amino acids. With 0 bases removed from V and 3 bases from J, the gap between germline ends came to 8 bases. CDR3 in amino acids: CASSQDRTKETQYF. CDR3 sequence (DNA): TGCGCCAGCAGCCAAGATCGGACAAAAGAGACCCAGTACTTC.

The chain couples TRBV28 to TRBJ2-5, with a possible D match to TRBD1 (5 bases). The germline gives CDR1 MDHEN, CDR2 SYDVKM. The CDR3 is 14 residues long. The ends were cut back, 7 bases at V and 5 bases at J, with 17 bases in the middle. The CDR3 DNA follows: TGTGCCAGCAAGCTCATGCTGGGGCGGGAGACCCAGTACTTC. Translating gives CASKLMLGRETQYF.

The chain links TRBV7-8 to TRBJ1-1; D not certain. The V end lost 0 bases, the J end lost 3 bases, and 17 bases lay between the germline ends. CDR3 length: 17 residues. Per the germline V gene, CDR1 is SGHVS and CDR2 is FQNEAQ. The CDR3 DNA reads TGTGCCAGCAGCTTAGCCATCCTAGGGCGGGCGGACACTGAAGCTTTCTTT. It is translated as CASSLAILGRADTEAFF.

This clone was seen only once. This sequence joins TRBV19 and TRBJ2-3, with D possibly TRBD1 on 6 matching bases. Germline V gives CDR1 LNHDA, CDR2 SQIVND (reference sequence). There are 15 residues in the CDR3. V was clipped by 6 bases and J by 2 bases, with 15 bases between them. CDR3 residues: CASSSDRVFTDTQYF. The CDR3 coding sequence is TGTGCCAGTAGCTCGGACAGAGTTTTCACAGATACGCAGTATTTT. The entire variable domain, with the rest obtained from reference TRBV19 and TRBJ2-3, is as follows: DGGITQSPKYLFRKEGQNVTLSCEQNLNHDAMYWYRQDPGQGLRLIYYSQIVNDFQKGDIAEGYSVSREKKESFPLTVTSAQKNPTAFYLCASSSDRVFTDTQYFGPGTRLTVL.

This chain connects TRBV7-3 to TRBJ2-2; 9 nucleotides agree with TRBD1. Trimming at V came to 5 bases and at J to 2 bases, leaving 3 bases not matched to a gene. Germline V gives CDR1 SGHTA, CDR2 FQGTGA. The CDR3 has 15 residues. CDR3 DNA sequence: TGTGCCAGCAGCATACAGGGGGCAAACACCGGGGAGCTGTTTTTT. Translated, it gives CASSIQGANTGELFF.

The J gene is TRBJ2-1, the V gene TRBV20-1; 7 bases are a match to TRBD2. V shed 5 bases, J shed 7 bases, and the junction held 2 bases outside the gene matches. The CDR3 runs 11 residues. Germline V gives CDR1 DFQATT, CDR2 SNEGSKA (reference sequence). CDR3 nucleotide sequence: TGCAGTGCTGGGGGGGTAAATGAGCAGTTCTTC. It yields the protein CSAGGVNEQFF.

The chain has TRBV19 and TRBJ2-2; the match to TRBD1 covers 7 bases. The CDR3 runs to 15 residues. Germline trimming cut 8 bases from V and 0 bases from J; bases unmatched to any gene: 6. Looked up from germline, CDR1 is LNHDA and CDR2 is SQIVND (reference sequence). CDR3 loop: CASERGQSNTGELFF. CDR3 in DNA: TGTGCCAGTGAAAGGGGACAGTCGAACACCGGGGAGCTGTTTTTT.

Only one count was recorded for this clone. The V call is TRBV4-3, the J call TRBJ1-1; weak D call: TRBD1 (5 bases). Germline CDR1 is LGHNA and CDR2 is YSLEER. The length of the CDR3 is 14 residues. V lost 0 bases to trimming and J lost 4 bases, with 9 bases between them. CDR3 protein: CASSQDAGLTEAFF. The CDR3 coding sequence is TGCGCCAGCAGCCAAGATGCAGGGCTCACTGAAGCTTTCTTT.

J is TRBJ1-1 and V is TRBV2, with 11 bases aligning to TRBD1. The CDR3 runs to 14 residues. Germline-derived CDR1 and CDR2 are SNHLY and FYNNEI. The J segment lost 3 bases and the V segment lost 6 bases, leaving 3 bases of the junction unmatched. CDR3 residues: CASRGQGEDTEAFF. CDR3 in DNA: TGTGCCAGCAGGGGACAGGGGGAGGACACTGAAGCTTTCTTT.

The chain employs TRBV15 and TRBJ1-5, with 7 positions matching TRBD1. Per germline, CDR1 LNHNV and CDR2 YYDKDF (reference sequence). This CDR3 region has 13 residues. The V segment lost 5 bases and the J segment 5 bases; nucleotides outside the gene matches: 3. The CDR3 is CATSFTGDQPQHF. The CDR3 coding sequence is TGTGCCACCAGCTTTACAGGGGATCAGCCCCAGCATTTT.

This clone was picked up one time. This rearrangement joins TRBV6-5 to TRBJ1-3; D unclear. The V gene's germline CDR1 is MNHEY and CDR2 SVGAGI. The CDR3 contains 16 residues. V lost 4 bases, J lost 0 bases, and 13 bases lay in between. This CDR3 reads CASSSTRLLSGNTIYF. Here the CDR3 DNA reads TGTGCCAGCAGTTCGACGAGGCTGCTCTCTGGAAACACCATATATTTT.

As regards this clone: A junction boundary mismatches the germline segment, possibly from a read error. The genes are TRBV19 and TRBJ1-5; D gene unclear. Looked up from germline, CDR1 is LNHDA and CDR2 is SQIVND (reference sequence). The length of the CDR3 is 14 residues. The CDR3 sequence is CASNIDREVQPQHF. CDR3 nucleotides: TGTGCCAGTAATATAGATCGTGAGGTCCAGCCCCAGCATTTT.

Only one count was recorded for this clone. The gene calls are TRBV5-4 and TRBJ2-1; 9 bases agree with TRBD2. The CDR3 extends over 15 amino acids. The trim removed 7 bases at V and 4 bases at J, leaving 9 bases unmatched. Per germline, CDR1 SGHNT and CDR2 YYREEE (reference sequence). The CDR3 nucleotides read TGTGCCAGCGCGATCGATACTAGCGGGTACAATGAGCAGTTCTTC. Amino acids: CASAIDTSGYNEQFF.